This T cell receptor (beta chain) came from a study of cytomegalovirus exposure and HLA in healthy donors. Study details: In a previous analysis, 117 million unique TCR beta sequences were found from roughly 200 million T cells.

CDR3 length: 17 residues. V shed 5 bases, J shed 0 bases, and the junction held 10 bases outside the gene matches. CDR1 is SEHNR, CDR2 FQNEAQ, per germline (reference sequence). It was with 60 Vbeta and 13 Jbeta primers that the PCR ran. Data came from immunoSEQ multiplex PCR; TCRdb stores just in-frame clones and leaves some out. The sample lists about 94,000 clones, over 65% occurring once. Sequencing used PBMCs. V usage is TRBV7-9 and J usage is TRBJ2-5, with 9 nucleotides matching TRBD2. This receptor was taken from a human donor in good health. CDR3 DNA: TGTGCCAGCAGCCGTCCCGGGACTAGCTTTTACCAAGAGACCCAGTACTTC. Translated, it gives CASSRPGTSFYQETQYF.